These 10 T cell receptor beta chains share one sample of origin, sequenced in a study of control samples from healthy donors and cancer patients. Produced via immunoSEQ multiplex PCR; TCRdb's table is partial and in-frame only. The table records some 94,000 clones, about 89% of them present only once. Sequencing was done on a sample of PBMCs. All receptors come from a woman between 45 and 65 years old with colorectal cancer.

The V and J genes are TRBV5-6 and TRBJ2-3; D uncertain. CDR3 length: 12 residues. Trimming stripped 0 bases from V and 4 bases from J, with 3 bases between. Germline V gene lookup returns CDR1 SGHDT and CDR2 YYEEEE. For the CDR3, the DNA is TGTGCCAGCAGCTTGGAATCAGATACGCAGTATTTT. Its protein is CASSLESDTQYF. The full variable domain, its missing parts supplied by reference TRBV5-6 and TRBJ2-3, is DAGVTQSPTHLIKTRGQQVTLRCSPKSGHDTVSWYQQALGQGPQFIFQYYEEEERQRGNFPDRFSGHQFPNYSSELNVNALLLGDSALYLCASSLESDTQYFGPGTRLTVL.

The chain links TRBV20-1 to TRBJ2-5; maybe TRBD1 (5 bases). V lost 3 bases, J lost 2 bases, and 16 bases lay in between. CDR3 length: 15 residues. Germline lookup yields CDR1 DFQATT and CDR2 SNEGSKA (reference sequence). This CDR3 is CSASPGAGPQETQYF. In DNA, the CDR3 is TGCAGTGCTAGTCCTGGGGCAGGGCCACAAGAGACCCAGTACTTC.

V and J are TRBV9 and TRBJ1-5, with D uncertain. The germline gives CDR1 SGDLS, CDR2 YYNGEE. Trimming cost V 5 bases and J 5 bases, with 17 bases left between them. The CDR3 has 15 residues. The CDR3 nucleotides are TGTGCCAGCAGTAAGTTTGGGGAAACTGATCAGCCCCAGCATTTT. Translation: CASSKFGETDQPQHF.

This clone was detected once. This chain links TRBV6-1 with TRBJ2-3; TRBD2 matches at 9 bases. CDR1 is MNHNS, CDR2 SASEGT, per germline. The CDR3 loop spans 15 amino acids. J gave up 4 bases and V 2 bases, and 4 bases lay outside the gene matches. The CDR3 DNA reads as TGTGCCAGCAGTGAAAGGCGGGGGGGGTCAGATACGCAGTATTTT. The encoded protein is CASSERRGGSDTQYF.

The rearrangement uses TRBV5-6 and TRBJ2-7; D may be TRBD2 (6 bases). The CDR3 extends over 15 amino acids. Germline values: CDR1 SGHDT, CDR2 YYEEEE. Trimming took 3 bases from V and 5 from J, leaving 18 bases between them. The CDR3 protein is CASSWGVGKVHEQYV. The CDR3 DNA is TGTGCCAGCAGCTGGGGGGTAGGAAAAGTGCACGAGCAGTACGTC.

Note on this clone: The same CDR3 arises from other DNA sequences in this sample as well. This chain uses TRBV12-5 with TRBJ2-5; D is ambiguous. Deletions cut 6 bases from V and 1 base from J, with 9 bases between. From germline, CDR1 is LGHNT and CDR2 FRNRAP. CDR3 length: 13 residues. The CDR3 loop is CASGLRIQETQYF. Here the CDR3 DNA reads TGTGCTAGTGGCCTCAGGATCCAAGAGACCCAGTACTTC.

The chain couples TRBV18 to TRBJ2-1, with 8 bases that match TRBD1. From germline, CDR1 is KGHSH and CDR2 LQKENI. CDR3 length: 15 residues. V trimming: 7 bases; J trimming: 6 bases; junction bases outside the gene matches: 11. CDR3 sequence: CASLRTGQGGNEQFF. DNA of the CDR3: TGTGCCAGCTTACGGACAGGGCAAGGTGGCAATGAGCAGTTCTTC.

The chain recombines TRBV5-1 with TRBJ1-1; tentatively, D is TRBD1 (5 bases). The germline gives CDR1 SGHRS, CDR2 YFSETQ. The CDR3 has 14 amino acids. Trimming pared 3 bases from V and 0 bases from J, leaving 9 bases between. DNA for the CDR3: TGCGCCAGCAGCTCGGGGGGTGTGAACACTGAAGCTTTCTTT. Amino acid sequence: CASSSGGVNTEAFF.

The chain joins TRBV12-3 or TRBV12-4 to TRBJ2-2; the D is unclear. The CDR3 sequence is 13 residues long. Trimming cost V 2 bases and J 5 bases, with 6 bases left between them. In DNA, the CDR3 is TGTGCCAGCAGTTTATCGGTTACCGGGGAGCTGTTTTTT. Translation gives CASSLSVTGELFF.

The CDR3 region has the DNA TGTGCCAGCAGAGCCGCACAGACCCAGTACTTC. Translation: CASRAAQTQYF. The chain is built from TRBV2 and TRBJ2-5; D is uncertain. Germline CDR1 SNHLY, CDR2 FYNNEI. V lost 6 bases and J 6 bases, leaving 8 bases between the germline ends. The CDR3 runs 11 residues.